One sample yielded the 15 T cell receptor beta chains listed below, sequenced in a study of beta chain features in type 1 diabetes. Overall study findings and caveats: Type 1 diabetes patients had TCRB CDR3s that were shorter (moderately but significantly so) in all four CD4+ subsets.

cDNA synthesis used the whole RNA isolate, giving expressed TCRB sequences. The table came from immunoSEQ multiplex PCR; TCRdb's copy has only in-frame clones and leaves some out. The sample yields 300,000 or so clones, approximately 13% seen once. Their specific antigens are unknown. Sequencing was done on a sample of naive CD4+ T cells from blood. The receptors shown here come from a woman between 18 and 29 years old with type 1 diabetes.

In its sample, this clone was seen a few times. The rearrangement links TRBV28 to TRBJ2-1, with 10 bases that match TRBD1. CDR1 and CDR2 (germline): MDHEN, SYDVKM. This CDR3 comprises 18 residues. Unmatched junction bases numbered 15, after V lost 6 bases and J lost 4 bases. The CDR3 sequence is CASSLTAGPGQGYNEQFF. For the CDR3, the DNA is TGTGCCAGCAGCTTAACGGCGGGACCGGGACAGGGGTACAATGAGCAGTTCTTC. Based on the CDR3 plus reference TRBV28 and TRBJ2-1, the full variable domain is DVKVTQSSRYLVKRTGEKVFLECVQDMDHENMFWYRQDPGLGLRLIYFSYDVKMKEKGDIPEGYSVSREKKERFSLILESASTNQTSMYLCASSLTAGPGQGYNEQFFGPGTRLTVL.

This clone occurred a few times. The chain links TRBV9 to TRBJ2-1, with 9 positions matching TRBD2. The CDR3 contains 16 residues. V was clipped by 4 bases and J by 2 bases; unmatched bases: 7. The germline CDR1 and CDR2 sequences are SGDLS and YYNGEE. Here the CDR3 reads CASSPRAGGPYNEQFF. Written as DNA, the CDR3 is TGTGCCAGCAGCCCCCGGGCGGGAGGGCCCTACAATGAGCAGTTCTTC.

This clone appeared a few times. The chain recombines TRBV28 with TRBJ1-2; D is possibly TRBD1 (6 bases). Germline V gene lookup returns CDR1 MDHEN and CDR2 SYDVKM. The CDR3 consists of 13 residues. The V end was cut by 6 bases, the J end by 5 bases, with 13 bases between. The CDR3 spells CASRFGTNYGYTF. CDR3 DNA: TGTGCCAGCAGGTTCGGGACAAATTATGGCTACACCTTC.

This chain joins TRBV7-9 and TRBJ2-5; 10 positions agree with TRBD2. The junction had 6 bases not matched to a gene; V was cut back by 1 base and J by 4 bases. The CDR3 is 16 residues long. The germline CDR1 and CDR2 sequences are SEHNR and FQNEAQ (reference sequence). CDR3 sequence: CASSLGTSGRGETQYF. In DNA form, the CDR3 reads TGTGCCAGCAGCTTAGGGACTAGCGGTCGGGGAGAGACCCAGTACTTC.

The V gene is TRBV9, the J gene TRBJ2-3; a possible D gene is TRBD2 (6 bases). V was shortened by 0 bases and J by 2 bases, with 10 bases between the two germline ends. CDR1 and CDR2 (germline): SGDLS, YYNGEE. The length of the CDR3 is 15 residues. The chain's CDR3 is CASSVVGGDTDTQYF. CDR3 DNA sequence: TGTGCCAGCAGCGTAGTGGGGGGTGACACAGATACGCAGTATTTT.

In its sample, this clone was seen a few times. The chain joins TRBV4-3 to TRBJ1-2; no clear D. V dropped 1 base and J dropped 2 bases, with 8 bases sitting between them. This CDR3 has 14 amino acids. In germline, CDR1 is LGHNA, CDR2 YSLEER. The chain's CDR3 is CASSQAGRNYGYTF. For the CDR3, the DNA is TGCGCCAGCAGCCAAGCGGGGAGGAACTATGGCTACACCTTC.

This clone has more than one count but fewer than ten. This rearrangement joins TRBV2 to TRBJ1-2; perhaps TRBD1 as D (5 bases). This CDR3 contains 15 residues. The V gene lost 3 bases and the J gene lost 3 bases, with 14 bases spanning the gap. Germline lookup yields CDR1 SNHLY and CDR2 FYNNEI. The CDR3 DNA follows: TGTGCCAGCAGTGAGAATGCAGGGAGGGACTATGGCTACACCTTC. Amino acid sequence: CASSENAGRDYGYTF.

This clone was seen only a few times. The chain carries TRBV6-6 and TRBJ2-7; the D gene is possibly TRBD2 (6 bases). Germline V CDR1 and CDR2: MNHNY, SVGAGI (reference sequence). Trimming pared 2 bases from V and 3 bases from J, leaving 14 bases between. This CDR3 is 15 amino acids long. CDR3: CASSYVPGERYEQYV. The CDR3 DNA follows: TGTGCCAGCAGTTACGTGCCGGGGGAGCGCTACGAGCAGTACGTC.

V usage is TRBV9 and J usage is TRBJ1-5; 8 positions agree with TRBD1. CDR1 and CDR2 from the germline V gene are SGDLS and YYNGEE. The CDR3 spans 16 residues. The V gene end was trimmed by 4 bases and the J gene end by 0 bases; junction bases not matched to a gene: 6. CDR3 nucleotide sequence: TGTGCCAGCAGCCCAGGGGACAGGTTTAGCAATCAGCCCCAGCATTTT. Its translation is CASSPGDRFSNQPQHF.

This clone was counted a few times. Here the CDR3 DNA reads TGTGCCTGGGGGTTCGGGAATGAGCAGTTCTTC. The encoded protein is CAWGFGNEQFF. The chain links TRBV30 to TRBJ2-1; no definite D call. The V end lost 5 bases, the J end lost 7 bases, and 9 bases lay between the germline ends. Germline-derived CDR1 and CDR2 are GTSNPN and SVGIG (reference sequence). This CDR3 is built from 11 residues.

V usage is TRBV30 and J usage is TRBJ1-5; 8 nucleotides align to TRBD1. CDR3 size: 14 residues. From germline, CDR1 is GTSNPN and CDR2 SVGIG (reference sequence). V lost 2 bases and J lost 3; bases outside the gene matches: 3. CDR3 DNA: TGTGCCTGGAGTCAGGGGGCGAACAATCAGCCCCAGCATTTT. Its protein product is CAWSQGANNQPQHF.

This clone was detected a few times. The chain links TRBV29-1 to TRBJ2-5; TRBD2 might be the D (7 bases). Trimming removed 3 bases at V and 5 bases at J, with 16 bases between. This CDR3 is 14 amino acids long. In germline, CDR1 is SQVTM, CDR2 ANQGSEA. The CDR3 sequence: CSVDRLGGQETQYF. The CDR3 coding sequence is TGCAGCGTTGATCGTCTGGGGGGGCAGGAGACCCAGTACTTC.

The V call is TRBV5-1, the J call TRBJ2-3; D may be TRBD2 (5 bases). Germline lookup yields CDR1 SGHRS and CDR2 YFSETQ. CDR3 length equals 15 residues. The germline V and J ends were trimmed by 4 bases and 1 base, with 13 bases remaining between them. DNA for the CDR3: TGCGCCAGCAGCGCCCCTTGGCGGGGCACAGATACGCAGTATTTT. This gives the protein CASSAPWRGTDTQYF.

This chain links TRBV5-8 with TRBJ2-5, with 12 positions matching TRBD2. The V and J ends lost 5 bases and 5 bases, in that order; junction bases with no gene match: 7. Germline V gives CDR1 SGHTS, CDR2 YDEGEE. This CDR3 contains 15 residues. Written as DNA, the CDR3 is TGTGCCAGCAGATTACTAGCGGGAGGAGGGGAGACCCAGTACTTC. It is translated as CASRLLAGGGETQYF.

The rearrangement links TRBV30 to TRBJ2-5; 9 nucleotides match TRBD2. Trimming took 4 bases from V and 5 from J; bases not matched to a gene: 2. This CDR3 has 12 residues. CDR1 is GTSNPN, CDR2 SVGIG, per germline (reference sequence). The CDR3 coding sequence is TGTGCCTGGACTAGCGGGGCGGAGACCCAGTACTTC. Its translation is CAWTSGAETQYF.